The 13 T cell receptor beta chains presented below share a single source sample, sequenced in a study of shared clonotypes between healthy human individuals. Using immunoSEQ multiplex PCR, the repertoire was profiled, and TCRdb retains in-frame clones only, with some absent. The sample lists about 2.4 million clones; 80% to 95% were seen once. Material for sequencing was naive CD4+ T cells from PBMCs. The subset is: CD45RA+ positively selected. The receptors come from a man in his late teens or twenties in good health. Some clones in this sample may be carry-over from other donors' samples.

The chain employs TRBV6-5 and TRBJ2-3; a possible D gene is TRBD1 (5 bases). CDR1 MNHEY and CDR2 SVGAGI come from the germline V gene. V was pared by 7 bases and J by 2 bases, with 10 bases between. The CDR3 extends over 13 amino acids. This CDR3 is CASIGVSTDTQYF. The CDR3 DNA reads TGTGCCAGCATAGGGGTTTCCACAGATACGCAGTATTTT.

The V gene is TRBV7-2, the J gene TRBJ1-1; no clear D gene. Trimming shortened V by 5 bases and J by 2 bases, and 15 bases separated the two germline ends. The CDR3 loop spans 15 amino acids. The germline V gene has CDR1 SGHTA and CDR2 FQGNSA. The CDR3 sequence is CASSPRALPNTEAFF. Written as DNA, the CDR3 is TGTGCCAGCAGCCCCCGGGCCCTACCCAACACTGAAGCTTTCTTT. The complete variable domain, with remaining parts taken from reference TRBV7-2 and TRBJ1-1, reads GAGVSQSPSNKVTEKGKDVELRCDPISGHTALYWYRQSLGQGLEFLIYFQGNSAPDKSGLPSDRFSAERTGGSVSTLTIQRTQQEDSAVYLCASSPRALPNTEAFFGQGTRLTVV.

A word on this clone: This sample also contains other DNA sequences that code for the same CDR3. The chain employs TRBV28 and TRBJ2-4; maybe TRBD1 (6 bases). The CDR3 has 14 amino acids. Per the germline V gene, CDR1 is MDHEN and CDR2 is SYDVKM. V was shortened by 2 bases and J by 4 bases, with 9 bases between the two germline ends. CDR3 protein: CASSLGGSKNIQYF. The CDR3 DNA reads TGTGCCAGCAGTTTAGGGGGCTCAAAAAACATTCAGTACTTC.

The CDR3 is CASSQQGLHSNQPQHF. The CDR3 DNA sequence: TGCGCCAGCAGCCAACAGGGGCTGCATAGCAATCAGCCCCAGCATTTT. The chain uses TRBV10-1 and TRBJ1-5; 7 nucleotides agree with TRBD1. The germline V gene encodes CDR1 WNHNN and CDR2 SYGVQD (reference sequence). The CDR3 runs to 16 residues. The V and J ends lost 6 bases and 0 bases, in that order; junction bases with no gene match: 8.

The genes are TRBV19 and TRBJ2-3, with no clear D. The CDR3 covers 12 residues. The V end was cut by 8 bases, the J end by 6 bases, with 12 bases between. Germline assignment: CDR1 LNHDA and CDR2 SQIVND (reference sequence). The CDR3 loop is CASGPFRDTQYF. The CDR3 region has the DNA TGTGCCAGTGGGCCCTTTCGGGATACGCAGTATTTT. The full variable domain, rest sourced from reference TRBV19 and TRBJ2-3, is DGGITQSPKYLFRKEGQNVTLSCEQNLNHDAMYWYRQDPGQGLRLIYYSQIVNDFQKGDIAEGYSVSREKKESFPLTVTSAQKNPTAFYLCASGPFRDTQYFGPGTRLTVL.

This chain links TRBV11-3 with TRBJ2-7; tentatively, D is TRBD2 (6 bases). This CDR3 has 15 residues. Germline CDR1 reads SGHNT; CDR2 reads YENEEA. V was cut by 11 bases and J by 5 bases, with 25 bases left in between. In DNA form, the CDR3 reads TGTGCCCGTTGGGGGGATCTCTGGGTATCCCACGAGCAGTACTTC. Translating it yields CARWGDLWVSHEQYF.

The V call is TRBV28, the J call TRBJ2-4; 8 positions match TRBD1. The CDR3 totals 15 residues. The V and J ends lost 5 bases and 5 bases, in that order; junction bases with no gene match: 8. From germline, CDR1 is MDHEN and CDR2 SYDVKM. The DNA for the CDR3 is TGTGCCAGCAGTCCCGGACAGGGCAGGGAAAACATTCAGTACTTC. Translated, it gives CASSPGQGRENIQYF.

A note on this clone: Different DNA sequences within this sample yield the same CDR3. V usage is TRBV2 and J usage is TRBJ2-7, with 7 bases fitting TRBD1. The junction had 2 bases not matched to a gene; V was cut back by 3 bases and J by 0 bases. CDR1 is SNHLY, CDR2 FYNNEI, per germline. The CDR3 length is 14 residues. The CDR3 coding sequence is TGTGCCAGCAGTGAGGACAGGAGCTCCTACGAGCAGTACTTC. It codes for CASSEDRSSYEQYF. The full variable domain, completed using reference TRBV2 and TRBJ2-7, is EPEVTQTPSHQVTQMGQEVILRCVPISNHLYFYWYRQILGQKVEFLVSFYNNEISEKSEIFDDQFSVERPDGSNFTLKIRSTKLEDSAMYFCASSEDRSSYEQYFGPGTRLTVT.

The chain recombines TRBV28 with TRBJ2-2; D is possibly TRBD1 or TRBD2 (5 bases each). V was pared by 7 bases and J by 5 bases, with 20 bases between. This CDR3 has 16 amino acids. Looked up from germline, CDR1 is MDHEN and CDR2 is SYDVKM. CDR3 sequence (DNA): TGTGCCAGCACCCCGGGGCCTTTGTCTCTGACCGGGGAGCTGTTTTTT. It yields the protein CASTPGPLSLTGELFF.

The J gene is TRBJ1-5, the V gene TRBV27; no clear D gene. Germline V gene data show CDR1 as MNHEY and CDR2 as SMNVEV (reference sequence). Between the trimmed V and J ends, which lost 6 bases and 3 bases, there was a span of 9 bases. CDR3 length equals 13 residues. The CDR3 nucleotides read TGTGCCAGCAGGGTGACACCCAATCAGCCCCAGCATTTT. As protein: CASRVTPNQPQHF.

The V and J genes are TRBV28 and TRBJ2-7, with D unresolved. This CDR3 has 14 residues. V was pared by 4 bases and J by 0 bases, with 10 bases between. The germline V gene encodes CDR1 MDHEN and CDR2 SYDVKM. CDR3 in amino acids: CASSSGSLSYEQYF. For the CDR3, the DNA is TGTGCCAGCAGTTCCGGGTCTCTCTCCTACGAGCAGTACTTC. The full variable domain, completed using reference TRBV28 and TRBJ2-7, is DVKVTQSSRYLVKRTGEKVFLECVQDMDHENMFWYRQDPGLGLRLIYFSYDVKMKEKGDIPEGYSVSREKKERFSLILESASTNQTSMYLCASSSGSLSYEQYFGPGTRLTVT.

This chain joins TRBV27 and TRBJ2-3; 9 bases fit TRBD1. V lost 4 bases to trimming and J lost 2 bases; unmatched junction nucleotides: 10. The CDR3 length is 17 residues. Germline V gives CDR1 MNHEY, CDR2 SMNVEV (reference sequence). The CDR3 is CASSSNRGPGFTDTQYF. In nucleotides, the CDR3 is TGTGCCAGCAGTTCAAACAGGGGGCCCGGTTTCACAGATACGCAGTATTTT.

The genes are TRBV30 and TRBJ1-2; no clear D. Germline-derived CDR1 and CDR2 are GTSNPN and SVGIG (reference sequence). V was cut by 5 bases and J by 0 bases, with 19 bases left in between. CDR3 length equals 16 residues. CDR3 DNA: TGTGCCTGGCCGGGTTTGTCACAGCGAACTAACTATGGCTACACCTTC. Translation gives CAWPGLSQRTNYGYTF.